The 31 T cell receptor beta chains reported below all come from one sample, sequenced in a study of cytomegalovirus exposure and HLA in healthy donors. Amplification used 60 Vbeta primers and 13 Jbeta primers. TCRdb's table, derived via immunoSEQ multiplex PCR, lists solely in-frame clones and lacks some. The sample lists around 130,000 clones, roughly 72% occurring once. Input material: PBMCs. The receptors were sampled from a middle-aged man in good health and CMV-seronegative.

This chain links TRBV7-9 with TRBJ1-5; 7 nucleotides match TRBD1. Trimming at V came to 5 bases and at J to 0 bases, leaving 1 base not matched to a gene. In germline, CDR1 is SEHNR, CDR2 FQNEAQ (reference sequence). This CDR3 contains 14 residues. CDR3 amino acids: CASSPGGSNQPQHF. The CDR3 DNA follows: TGTGCCAGCAGCCCAGGGGGTAGCAATCAGCCCCAGCATTTT.

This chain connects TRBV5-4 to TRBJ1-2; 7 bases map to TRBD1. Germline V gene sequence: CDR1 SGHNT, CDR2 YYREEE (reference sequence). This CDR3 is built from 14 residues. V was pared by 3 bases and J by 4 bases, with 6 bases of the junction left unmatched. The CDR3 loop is CASSSEGAFYGYTF. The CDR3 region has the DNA TGTGCCAGCAGCTCCGAGGGGGCGTTCTATGGCTACACCTTC. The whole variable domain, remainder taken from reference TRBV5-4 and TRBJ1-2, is ETGVTQSPTHLIKTRGQQVTLRCSSQSGHNTVSWYQQALGQGPQFIFQYYREEENGRGNFPPRFSGLQFPNYSSELNVNALELDDSALYLCASSSEGAFYGYTFGSGTRLTVV.

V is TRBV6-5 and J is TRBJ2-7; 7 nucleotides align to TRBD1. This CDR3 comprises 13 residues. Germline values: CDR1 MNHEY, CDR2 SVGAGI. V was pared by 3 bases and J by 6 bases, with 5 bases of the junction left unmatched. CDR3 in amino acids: CASSYGAGGEQYF. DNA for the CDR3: TGTGCCAGCAGTTATGGGGCAGGGGGCGAGCAGTACTTC.

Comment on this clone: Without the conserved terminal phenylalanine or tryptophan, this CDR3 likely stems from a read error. CDR3 sequence: CASSLTGREQYL. Written as DNA, the CDR3 is TGTGCCAGCAGCTTGACAGGGCGAGAGCAGTACCTC. The rearrangement joins TRBV11-3 to TRBJ2-7, with TRBD1 matching over 7 bases. Germline loops: CDR1 SGHNT, CDR2 YENEEA. The CDR3 spans 12 residues. The V and J ends lost 3 bases and 7 bases, in that order; junction bases with no gene match: 3.

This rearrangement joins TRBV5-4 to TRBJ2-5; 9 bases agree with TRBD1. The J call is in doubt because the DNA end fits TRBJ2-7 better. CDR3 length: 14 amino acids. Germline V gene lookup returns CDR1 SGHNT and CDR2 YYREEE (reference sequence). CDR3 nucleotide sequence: TGTGCCAGTAGGGGAGGGACAGGGCCCTACGAGCAGTACTTC. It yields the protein CASRGGTGPYEQYF.

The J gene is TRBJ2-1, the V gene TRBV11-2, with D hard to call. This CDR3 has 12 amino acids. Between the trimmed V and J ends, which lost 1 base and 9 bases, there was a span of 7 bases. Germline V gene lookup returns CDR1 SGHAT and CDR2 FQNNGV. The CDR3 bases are TGTGCCAGCAGCTTAGTGAGGATTGAGCAGTTCTTC. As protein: CASSLVRIEQFF.

CDR3 nucleotides: TGTGCCAGCAGTGGGACTAGCGGGGCCGGTCCAGAGACCCAGTACTTC. Translating gives CASSGTSGAGPETQYF. The V gene is TRBV6-4, the J gene TRBJ2-5, with TRBD2 matching over 12 bases. V shed 4 bases and J 4 bases; nucleotides not matched to a gene: 7. The CDR3 runs to 16 residues. CDR1 is MRHNA, CDR2 SNTAGT, per germline.

The CDR3 reads CASSTDRESTEAFF. In DNA, the CDR3 is TGTGCCAGCAGCACAGACAGGGAATCTACTGAAGCTTTCTTT. This chain links TRBV7-9 with TRBJ1-1, with 7 positions matching TRBD1. The germline CDR1 and CDR2 sequences are SEHNR and FQNEAQ (reference sequence). V dropped 5 bases and J dropped 5; count of bases not matched to a gene: 8. The CDR3 has 14 residues.

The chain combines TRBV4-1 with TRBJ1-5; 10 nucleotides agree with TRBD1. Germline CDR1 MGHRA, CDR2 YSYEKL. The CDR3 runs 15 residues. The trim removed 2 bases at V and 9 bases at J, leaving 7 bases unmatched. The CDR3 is CASSQTGQGSTPQHF. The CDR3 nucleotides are TGCGCCAGCAGCCAAACGGGACAGGGGAGTACGCCCCAGCATTTT.

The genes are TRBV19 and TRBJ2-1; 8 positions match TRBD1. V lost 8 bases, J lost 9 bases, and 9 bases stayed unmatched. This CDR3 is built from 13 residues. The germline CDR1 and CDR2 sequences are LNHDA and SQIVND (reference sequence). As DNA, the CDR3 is TGTGCCAGTCGCCCAGGGGGCTGGAGTGAGCAGTTCTTC. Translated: CASRPGGWSEQFF.

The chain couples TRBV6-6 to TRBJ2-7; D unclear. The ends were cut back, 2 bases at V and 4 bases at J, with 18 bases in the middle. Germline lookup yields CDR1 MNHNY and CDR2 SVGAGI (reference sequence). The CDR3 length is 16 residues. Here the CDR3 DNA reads TGTGCCAGCAGTTACCCTCCCCCACTCCACGCGTACGAGCAGTACTTC. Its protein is CASSYPPPLHAYEQYF.

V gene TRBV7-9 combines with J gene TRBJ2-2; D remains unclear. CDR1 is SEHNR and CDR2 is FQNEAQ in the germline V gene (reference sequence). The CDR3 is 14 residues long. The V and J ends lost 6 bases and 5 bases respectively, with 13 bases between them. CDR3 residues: CASRHNDITGELFF. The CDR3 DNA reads TGTGCCAGCAGACATAACGATATAACCGGGGAGCTGTTTTTT.

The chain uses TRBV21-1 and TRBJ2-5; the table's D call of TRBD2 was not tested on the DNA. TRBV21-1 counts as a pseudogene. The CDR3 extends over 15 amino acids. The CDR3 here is CASTPLAGGQETQYF. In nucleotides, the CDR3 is TGTGCCAGCACGCCACTAGCGGGAGGGCAAGAGACCCAGTACTTC.

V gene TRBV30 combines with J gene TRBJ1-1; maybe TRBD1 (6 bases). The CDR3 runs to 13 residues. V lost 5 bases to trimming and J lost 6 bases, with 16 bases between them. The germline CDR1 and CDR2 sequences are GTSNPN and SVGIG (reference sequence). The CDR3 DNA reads TGTGCCTGGGTAACAGGGATGAGAGCTGAAGCTTTCTTT. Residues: CAWVTGMRAEAFF. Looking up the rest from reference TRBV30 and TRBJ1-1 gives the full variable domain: SQTIHQWPATLVQPVGSPLSLECTVEGTSNPNLYWYRQAAGRGLQLLFYSVGIGQISSEVPQNLSASRPQDRQFILSSKKLLLSDSGFYLCAWVTGMRAEAFFGQGTRLTVV.

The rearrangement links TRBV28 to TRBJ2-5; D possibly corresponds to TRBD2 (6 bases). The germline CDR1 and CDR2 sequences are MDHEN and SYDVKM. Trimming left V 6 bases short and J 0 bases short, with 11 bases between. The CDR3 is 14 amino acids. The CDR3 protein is CASRVGGNQETQYF. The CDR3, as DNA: TGTGCCAGCAGGGTGGGGGGTAACCAAGAGACCCAGTACTTC.

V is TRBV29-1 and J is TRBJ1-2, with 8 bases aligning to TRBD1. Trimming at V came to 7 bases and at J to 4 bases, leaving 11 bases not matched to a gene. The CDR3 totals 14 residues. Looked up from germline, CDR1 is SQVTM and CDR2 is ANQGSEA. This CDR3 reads CSDSKTGGGYGYTF. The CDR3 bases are TGCAGCGACTCTAAAACAGGGGGAGGCTATGGCTACACCTTC.

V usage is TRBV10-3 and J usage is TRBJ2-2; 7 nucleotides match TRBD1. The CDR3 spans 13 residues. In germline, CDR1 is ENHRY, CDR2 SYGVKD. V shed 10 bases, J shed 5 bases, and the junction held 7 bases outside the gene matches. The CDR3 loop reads CATGSTGTGELFF. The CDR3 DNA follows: TGTGCCACCGGGTCGACAGGGACCGGGGAGCTGTTTTTT.

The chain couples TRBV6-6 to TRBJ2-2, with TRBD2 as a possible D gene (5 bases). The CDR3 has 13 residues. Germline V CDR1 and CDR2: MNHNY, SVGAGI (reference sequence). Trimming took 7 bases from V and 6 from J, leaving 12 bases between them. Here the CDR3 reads CASNSAGAGELFF. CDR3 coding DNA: TGTGCCAGCAACAGCGCGGGTGCCGGGGAGCTGTTTTTT.

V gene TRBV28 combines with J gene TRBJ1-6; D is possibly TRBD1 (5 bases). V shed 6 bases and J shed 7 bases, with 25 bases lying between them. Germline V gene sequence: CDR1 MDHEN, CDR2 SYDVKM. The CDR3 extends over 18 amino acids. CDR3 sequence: CASRSVKGGERGNSPLHF. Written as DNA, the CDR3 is TGTGCCAGCAGGTCCGTTAAGGGTGGGGAAAGGGGAAATTCACCCCTCCACTTT.

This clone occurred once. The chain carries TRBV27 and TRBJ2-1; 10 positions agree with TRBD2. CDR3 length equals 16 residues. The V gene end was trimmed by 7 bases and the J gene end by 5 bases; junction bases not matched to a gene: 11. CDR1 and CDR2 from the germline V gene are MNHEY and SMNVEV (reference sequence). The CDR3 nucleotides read TGTGCCAGCATTAGGACTAGCGGTCGAGGGAACAATGAGCAGTTCTTC. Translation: CASIRTSGRGNNEQFF.

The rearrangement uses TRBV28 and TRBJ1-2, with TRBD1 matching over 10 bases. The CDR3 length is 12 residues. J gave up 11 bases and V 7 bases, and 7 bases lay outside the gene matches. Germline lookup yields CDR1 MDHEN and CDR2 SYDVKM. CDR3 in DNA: TGTGCCAGCACCACGACAGGGGGCAAATACACCTTC. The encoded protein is CASTTTGGKYTF.

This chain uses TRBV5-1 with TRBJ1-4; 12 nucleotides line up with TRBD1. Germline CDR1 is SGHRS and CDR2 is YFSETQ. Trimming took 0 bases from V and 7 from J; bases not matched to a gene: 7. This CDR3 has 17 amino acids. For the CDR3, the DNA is TGCGCCAGCAGCTTGGTTGGGACAGGGGGCATCGGTGAAAAACTGTTTTTT. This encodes CASSLVGTGGIGEKLFF.

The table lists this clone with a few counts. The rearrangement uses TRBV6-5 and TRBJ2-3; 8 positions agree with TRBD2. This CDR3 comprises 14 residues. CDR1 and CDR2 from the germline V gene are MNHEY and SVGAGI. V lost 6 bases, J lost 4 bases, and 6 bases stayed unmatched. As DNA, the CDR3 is TGTGCCAGCAGCACCGGGGGGGACGCAGATACGCAGTATTTT. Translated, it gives CASSTGGDADTQYF.

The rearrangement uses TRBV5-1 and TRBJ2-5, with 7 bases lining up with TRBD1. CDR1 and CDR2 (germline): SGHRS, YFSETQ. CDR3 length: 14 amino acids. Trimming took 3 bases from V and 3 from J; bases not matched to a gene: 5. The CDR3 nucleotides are TGCGCCAGCAGCTACCGACAGGGAGAAGAGACCCAGTACTTC. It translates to CASSYRQGEETQYF.

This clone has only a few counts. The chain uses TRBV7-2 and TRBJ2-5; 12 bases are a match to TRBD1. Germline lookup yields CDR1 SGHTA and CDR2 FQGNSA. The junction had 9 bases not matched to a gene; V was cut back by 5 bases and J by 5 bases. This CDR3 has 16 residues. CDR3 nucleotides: TGTGCCAGCAGCACTAGGGGACAGGGGGCCGGGGAGACCCAGTACTTC. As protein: CASSTRGQGAGETQYF.

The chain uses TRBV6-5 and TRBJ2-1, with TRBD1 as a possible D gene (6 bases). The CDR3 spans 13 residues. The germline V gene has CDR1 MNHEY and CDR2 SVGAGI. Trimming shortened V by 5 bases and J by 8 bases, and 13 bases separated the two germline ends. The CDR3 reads CASSPRGRYEQFF. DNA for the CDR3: TGTGCCAGCAGTCCCAGGGGACGGTATGAGCAGTTCTTC.

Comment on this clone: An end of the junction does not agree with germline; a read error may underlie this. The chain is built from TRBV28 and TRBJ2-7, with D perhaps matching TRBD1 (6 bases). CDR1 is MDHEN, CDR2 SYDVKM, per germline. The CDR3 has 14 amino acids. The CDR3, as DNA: TGTGTCAGCAGTCTCCTACAGGGATCCTACGAGCAGTACTTC. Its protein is CVSSLLQGSYEQYF. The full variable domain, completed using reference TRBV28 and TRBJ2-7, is DVKVTQSSRYLVKRTGEKVFLECVQDMDHENMFWYRQDPGLGLRLIYFSYDVKMKEKGDIPEGYSVSREKKERFSLILESASTNQTSMYLCVSSLLQGSYEQYFGPGTRLTVT.

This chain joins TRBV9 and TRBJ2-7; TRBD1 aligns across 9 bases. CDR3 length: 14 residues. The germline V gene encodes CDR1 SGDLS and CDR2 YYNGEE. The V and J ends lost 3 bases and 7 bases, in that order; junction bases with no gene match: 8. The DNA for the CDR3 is TGTGCCAGCAGCGCCCGACAGGGGGGCGGAGAGCAGTACTTC. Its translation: CASSARQGGGEQYF.

As DNA, the CDR3 is TGTGCCAGCAGCCAAAGGCGGGTGGCTGACTCCTACGAGCAGTACTTC. This encodes CASSQRRVADSYEQYF. The chain employs TRBV4-2 and TRBJ2-5, with a weak D call TRBD2 (5 bases). The J call may be faulty, since TRBJ2-7 better matches the DNA end. Germline V gives CDR1 LGHNA, CDR2 YNFKEQ. This CDR3 spans 16 amino acids.

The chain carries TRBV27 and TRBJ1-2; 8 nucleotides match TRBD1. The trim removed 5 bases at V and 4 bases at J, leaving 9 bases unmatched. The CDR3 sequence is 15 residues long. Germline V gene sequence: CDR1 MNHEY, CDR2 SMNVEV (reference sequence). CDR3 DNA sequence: TGTGCCAGCAGTCCGGAGACAGGGGAGACCTATGGCTACACCTTC. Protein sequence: CASSPETGETYGYTF.

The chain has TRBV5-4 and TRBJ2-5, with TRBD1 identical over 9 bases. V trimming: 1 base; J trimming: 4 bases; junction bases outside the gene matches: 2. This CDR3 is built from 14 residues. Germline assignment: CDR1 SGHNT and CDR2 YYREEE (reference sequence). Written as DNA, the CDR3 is TGTGCCAGCAGCTTGCAGGACAGGGGAGAGACCCAGTACTTC. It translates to CASSLQDRGETQYF.